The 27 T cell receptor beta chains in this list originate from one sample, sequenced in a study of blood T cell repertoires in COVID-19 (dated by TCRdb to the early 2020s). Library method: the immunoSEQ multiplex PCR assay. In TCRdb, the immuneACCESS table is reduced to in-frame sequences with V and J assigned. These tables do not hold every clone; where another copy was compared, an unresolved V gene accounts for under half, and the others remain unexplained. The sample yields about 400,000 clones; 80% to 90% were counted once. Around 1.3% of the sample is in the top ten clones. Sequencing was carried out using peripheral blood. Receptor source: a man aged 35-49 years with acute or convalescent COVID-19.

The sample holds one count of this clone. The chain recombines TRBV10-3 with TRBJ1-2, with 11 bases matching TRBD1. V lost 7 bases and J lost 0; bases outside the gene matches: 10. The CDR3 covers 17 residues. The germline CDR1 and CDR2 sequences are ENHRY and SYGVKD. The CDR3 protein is CAINSWDRGTTNYGYTF. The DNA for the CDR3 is TGTGCCATCAACTCCTGGGACAGGGGGACCACTAACTATGGCTACACCTTC.

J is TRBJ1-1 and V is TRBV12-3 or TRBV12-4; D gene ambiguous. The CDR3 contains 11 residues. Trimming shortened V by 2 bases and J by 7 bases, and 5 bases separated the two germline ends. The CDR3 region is CASSLTDEAFF. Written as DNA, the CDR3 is TGTGCCAGCAGTTTAACAGATGAAGCTTTCTTT.

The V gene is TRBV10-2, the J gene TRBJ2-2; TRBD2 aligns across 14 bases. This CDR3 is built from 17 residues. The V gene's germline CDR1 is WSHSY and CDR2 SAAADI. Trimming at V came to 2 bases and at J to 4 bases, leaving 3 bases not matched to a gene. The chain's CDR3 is CASSEEGLAGGTGELFF. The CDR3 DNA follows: TGCGCCAGCAGTGAGGAAGGACTAGCGGGAGGCACCGGGGAGCTGTTTTTT.

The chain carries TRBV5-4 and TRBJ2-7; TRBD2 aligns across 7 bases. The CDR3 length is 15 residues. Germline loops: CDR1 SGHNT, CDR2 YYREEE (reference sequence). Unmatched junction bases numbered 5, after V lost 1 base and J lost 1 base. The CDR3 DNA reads TGTGCCAGCAGCTTGAAAAGTAGCGGGTCCTACGAGCAGTACTTC. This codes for CASSLKSSGSYEQYF.

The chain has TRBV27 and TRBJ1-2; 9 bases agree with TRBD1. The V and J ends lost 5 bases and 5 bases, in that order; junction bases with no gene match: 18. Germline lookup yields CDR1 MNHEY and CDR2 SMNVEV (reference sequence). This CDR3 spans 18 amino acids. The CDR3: CASSGSGGTGFLSYGYTF. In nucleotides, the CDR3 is TGTGCCAGCAGTGGGTCGGGAGGGACAGGGTTTCTCTCTTATGGCTACACCTTC.

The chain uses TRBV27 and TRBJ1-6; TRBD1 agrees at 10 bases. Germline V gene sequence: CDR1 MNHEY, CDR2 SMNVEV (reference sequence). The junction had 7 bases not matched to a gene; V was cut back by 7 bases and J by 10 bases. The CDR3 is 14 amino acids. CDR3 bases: TGTGCCAGCACCGCCGGGACAGGGGCCTCACCCCTCCACTTT. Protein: CASTAGTGASPLHF.

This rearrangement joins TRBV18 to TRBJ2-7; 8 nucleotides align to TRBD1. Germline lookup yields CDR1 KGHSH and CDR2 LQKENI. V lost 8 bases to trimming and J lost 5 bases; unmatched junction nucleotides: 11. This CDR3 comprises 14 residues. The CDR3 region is CASKAGTGNDEQYF. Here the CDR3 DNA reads TGTGCCAGCAAGGCCGGGACAGGAAACGACGAGCAGTACTTC.

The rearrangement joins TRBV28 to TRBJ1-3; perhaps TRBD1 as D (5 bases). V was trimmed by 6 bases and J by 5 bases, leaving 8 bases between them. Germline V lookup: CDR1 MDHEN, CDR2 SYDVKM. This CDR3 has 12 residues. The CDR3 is CASSSDRNTIYF. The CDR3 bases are TGTGCCAGCAGCTCGGACAGAAACACCATATATTTT.

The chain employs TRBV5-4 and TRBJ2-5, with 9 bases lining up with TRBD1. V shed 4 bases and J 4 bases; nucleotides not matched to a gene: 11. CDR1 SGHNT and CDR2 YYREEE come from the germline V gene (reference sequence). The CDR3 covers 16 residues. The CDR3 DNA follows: TGTGCCAGCAGCAGGCCGACGGGACAGGGCCCAGAGACCCAGTACTTC. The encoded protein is CASSRPTGQGPETQYF.

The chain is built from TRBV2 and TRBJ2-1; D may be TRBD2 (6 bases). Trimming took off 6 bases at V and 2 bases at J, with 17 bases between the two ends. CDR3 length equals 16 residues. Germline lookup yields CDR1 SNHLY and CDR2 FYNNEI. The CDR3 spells CASRNSGRATYNEQFF. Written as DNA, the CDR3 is TGTGCCAGCAGAAATAGCGGTAGAGCGACCTACAATGAGCAGTTCTTC.

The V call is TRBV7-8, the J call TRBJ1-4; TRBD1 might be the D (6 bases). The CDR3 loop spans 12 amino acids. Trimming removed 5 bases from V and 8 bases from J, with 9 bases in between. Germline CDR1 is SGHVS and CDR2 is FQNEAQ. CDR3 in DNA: TGTGCCAGCAGCCCCCAGGGGGAAAAACTGTTTTTT. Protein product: CASSPQGEKLFF.

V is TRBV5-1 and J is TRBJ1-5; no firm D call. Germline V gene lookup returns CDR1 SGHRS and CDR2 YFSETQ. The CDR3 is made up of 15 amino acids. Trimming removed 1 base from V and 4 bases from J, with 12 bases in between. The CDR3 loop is CASSLSAGTNQPQHF. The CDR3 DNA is TGCGCCAGCAGCTTGTCGGCAGGTACTAATCAGCCCCAGCATTTT.

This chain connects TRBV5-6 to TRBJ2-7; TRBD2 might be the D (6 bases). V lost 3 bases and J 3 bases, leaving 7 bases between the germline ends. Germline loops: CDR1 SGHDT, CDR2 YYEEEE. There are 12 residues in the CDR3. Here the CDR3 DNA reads TGTGCCAGCAGCTGGGGGGACTACGAGCAGTACTTC. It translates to CASSWGDYEQYF.

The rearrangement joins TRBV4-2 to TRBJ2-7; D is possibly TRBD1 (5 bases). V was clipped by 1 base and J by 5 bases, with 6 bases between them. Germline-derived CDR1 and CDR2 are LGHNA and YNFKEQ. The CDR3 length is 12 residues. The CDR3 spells CASSQGGHEQYF. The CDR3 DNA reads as TGTGCCAGCAGCCAAGGGGGCCACGAGCAGTACTTC.

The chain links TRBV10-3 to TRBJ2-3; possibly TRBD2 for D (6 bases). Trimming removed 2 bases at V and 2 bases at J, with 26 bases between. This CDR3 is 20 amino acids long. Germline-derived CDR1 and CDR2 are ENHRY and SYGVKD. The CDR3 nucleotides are TGTGCCATCAGTGAGACGAAGCGGCTGACTAGTCACCAGAACACAGATACGCAGTATTTT. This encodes CAISETKRLTSHQNTDTQYF.

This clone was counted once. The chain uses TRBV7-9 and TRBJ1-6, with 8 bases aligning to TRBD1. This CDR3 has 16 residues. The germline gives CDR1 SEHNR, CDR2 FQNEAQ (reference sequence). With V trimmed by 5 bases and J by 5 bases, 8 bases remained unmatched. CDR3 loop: CASSRETGAHNSPLHF. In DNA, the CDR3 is TGTGCCAGCAGCCGCGAGACAGGGGCCCATAATTCACCCCTCCACTTT.

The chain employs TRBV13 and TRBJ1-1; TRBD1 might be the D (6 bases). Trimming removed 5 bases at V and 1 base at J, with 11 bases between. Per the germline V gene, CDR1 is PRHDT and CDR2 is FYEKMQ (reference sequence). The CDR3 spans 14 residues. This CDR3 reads CASSAWTANTEAFF. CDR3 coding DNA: TGTGCCAGCAGCGCGTGGACAGCGAACACTGAAGCTTTCTTT.

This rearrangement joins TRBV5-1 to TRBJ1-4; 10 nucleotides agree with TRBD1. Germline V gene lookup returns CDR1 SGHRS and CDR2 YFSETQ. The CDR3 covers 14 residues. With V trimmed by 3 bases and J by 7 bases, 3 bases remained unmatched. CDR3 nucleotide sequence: TGCGCCAGCAGCTCCGGACAGGGGGGTGAAAAACTGTTTTTT. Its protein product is CASSSGQGGEKLFF.

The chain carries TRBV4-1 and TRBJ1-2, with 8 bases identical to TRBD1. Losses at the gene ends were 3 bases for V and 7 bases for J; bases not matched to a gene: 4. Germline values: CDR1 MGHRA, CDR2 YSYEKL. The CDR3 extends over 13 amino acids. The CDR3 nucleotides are TGCGCCAGCAGCCACTCAGGGGGCGGTGGCTACACCTTC. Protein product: CASSHSGGGGYTF.

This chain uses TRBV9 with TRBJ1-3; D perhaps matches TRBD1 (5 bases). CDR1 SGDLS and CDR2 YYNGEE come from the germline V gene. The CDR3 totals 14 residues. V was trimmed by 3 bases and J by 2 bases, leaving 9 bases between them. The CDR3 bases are TGTGCCAGCAGCGAACAGGCGACTGGAAACACCATATATTTT. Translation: CASSEQATGNTIYF.

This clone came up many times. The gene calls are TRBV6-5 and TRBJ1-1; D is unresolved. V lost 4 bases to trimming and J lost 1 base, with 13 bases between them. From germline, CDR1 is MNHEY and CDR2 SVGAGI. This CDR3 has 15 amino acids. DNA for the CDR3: TGTGCCAGCAGTTCCACGGGCCTAGCGAACACTGAAGCTTTCTTT. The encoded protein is CASSSTGLANTEAFF.

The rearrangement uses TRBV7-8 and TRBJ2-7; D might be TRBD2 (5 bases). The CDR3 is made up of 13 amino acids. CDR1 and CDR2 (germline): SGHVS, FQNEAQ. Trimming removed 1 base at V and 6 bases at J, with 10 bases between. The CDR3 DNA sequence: TGTGCCAGCAGCTTAGTCCGGCGGGTCGAGCAGTACTTC. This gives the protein CASSLVRRVEQYF.

The CDR3 coding sequence is TGTGCCAGCAGCCAACTTTCCGTCGTCAGGGGGCTTAACGGCTACACCTTC. Its translation: CASSQLSVVRGLNGYTF. The gene calls are TRBV3-1 (or the pseudogene TRBV3-2) and TRBJ1-2, with 8 bases aligning to TRBD1. V shed 2 bases and J 8 bases; nucleotides not matched to a gene: 16. Germline V lookup: CDR1 LGHDT, CDR2 YNNKEL (reference sequence). The CDR3 covers 17 residues.

The CDR3 is CAWSAGQGYSPLHF. CDR3 coding DNA: TGTGCCTGGAGTGCCGGACAGGGCTATTCACCCCTCCACTTT. V gene TRBV30 combines with J gene TRBJ1-6; 8 nucleotides line up with TRBD1. The V gene end was trimmed by 1 base and the J gene end by 8 bases; junction bases not matched to a gene: 4. The CDR3 is made up of 14 amino acids. CDR1 and CDR2 from the germline V gene are GTSNPN and SVGIG (reference sequence). The full variable domain, in which reference TRBV30 and TRBJ1-6 provide the parts outside the CDR3, is SQTIHQWPATLVQPVGSPLSLECTVEGTSNPNLYWYRQAAGRGLQLLFYSVGIGQISSEVPQNLSASRPQDRQFILSSKKLLLSDSGFYLCAWSAGQGYSPLHFGNGTRLTVT.

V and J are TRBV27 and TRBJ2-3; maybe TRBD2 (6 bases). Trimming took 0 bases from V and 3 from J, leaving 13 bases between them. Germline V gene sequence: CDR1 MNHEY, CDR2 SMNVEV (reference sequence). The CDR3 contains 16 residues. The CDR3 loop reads CASSLSWGVGTDTQYF. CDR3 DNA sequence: TGTGCCAGCAGTTTATCGTGGGGGGTGGGGACAGATACGCAGTATTTT.

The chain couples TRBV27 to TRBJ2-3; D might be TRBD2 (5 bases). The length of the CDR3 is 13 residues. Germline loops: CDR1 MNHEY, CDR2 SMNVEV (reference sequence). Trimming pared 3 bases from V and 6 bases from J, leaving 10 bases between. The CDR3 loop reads CASSFGIGDTQYF. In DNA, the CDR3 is TGTGCCAGCAGTTTCGGGATAGGGGATACGCAGTATTTT.

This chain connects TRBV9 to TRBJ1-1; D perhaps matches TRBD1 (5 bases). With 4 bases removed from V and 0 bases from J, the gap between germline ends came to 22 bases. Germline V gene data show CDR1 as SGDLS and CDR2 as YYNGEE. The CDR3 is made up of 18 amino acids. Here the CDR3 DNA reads TGTGCCAGCAGCCCCGCGTGGGGCAGGGCAGGTATGAACACTGAAGCTTTCTTT. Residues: CASSPAWGRAGMNTEAFF.